This T cell receptor beta chain was retrieved from a study of T cells in Graves' hyperthyroidism and ophthalmopathy. As for the study in general: Specimen type is peripheral blood, collected at initial diagnosis prior to any treatment. Study findings and constraints: Patients with ophthalmopathy were separated from those with stable hyperthyroidism by a 13 V-J model.

From RNA transcripts, TCR beta CDR3 regions were amplified. RT-PCR in the first round (using the HTBI primer set) targeted the TCR CDR3. TCRdb processed the multiplex PCR reads anew with MiXCR; each CDR3 protein has one entry. Among about 350,000 distinct CDR3 sequences listed, 13% to 15% were seen once. Trimming cost V 7 bases and J 2 bases; bases outside gene matches: 6. This CDR3 spans 16 amino acids. This clonotype occurred many times. Its antigen is not identified. The sequencing sample was made of blood. The sequence came from a woman aged 55-75 years with Graves' ophthalmopathy. V usage is TRBV12-3 or TRBV12-4 and J usage is TRBJ2-3, with 13 bases identical to TRBD2. For the CDR3, the DNA is TGTGCCAGCACCCCGGGACTAGCGGGACCCACAGATACGCAGTATTTT. Translated: CASTPGLAGPTDTQYF.